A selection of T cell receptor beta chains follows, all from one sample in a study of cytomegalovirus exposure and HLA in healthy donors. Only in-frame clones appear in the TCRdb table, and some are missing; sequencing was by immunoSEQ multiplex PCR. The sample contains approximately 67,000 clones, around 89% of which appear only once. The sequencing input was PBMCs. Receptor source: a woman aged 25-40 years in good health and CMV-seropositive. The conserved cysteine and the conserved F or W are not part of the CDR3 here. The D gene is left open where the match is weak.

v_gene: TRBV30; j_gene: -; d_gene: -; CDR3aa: AAPRSGSKTEQY
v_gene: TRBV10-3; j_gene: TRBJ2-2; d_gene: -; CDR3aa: AIAQSQASPNTGELF
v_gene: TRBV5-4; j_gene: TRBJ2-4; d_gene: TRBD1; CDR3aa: ASSFRGQGSIQY
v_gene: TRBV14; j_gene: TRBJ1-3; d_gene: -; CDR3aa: ASSQDSGRWNTIY
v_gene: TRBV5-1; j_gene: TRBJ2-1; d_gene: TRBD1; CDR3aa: ASSTAIDRVTSGGYNEQF
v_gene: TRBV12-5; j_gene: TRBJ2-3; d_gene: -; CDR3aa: ASGLGASGTDTQY
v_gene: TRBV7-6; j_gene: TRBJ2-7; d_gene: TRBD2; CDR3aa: ASSLMESGNSLEQY
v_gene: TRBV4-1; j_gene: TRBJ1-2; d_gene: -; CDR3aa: ASKATTRDYGYT
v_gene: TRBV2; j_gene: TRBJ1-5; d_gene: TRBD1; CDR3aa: ASSIGQGPNQPQH
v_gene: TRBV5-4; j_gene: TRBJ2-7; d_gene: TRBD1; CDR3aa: ASSFGTGDYEQY
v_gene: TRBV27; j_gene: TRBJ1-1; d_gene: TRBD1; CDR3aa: ASRSGGRVNIEAF
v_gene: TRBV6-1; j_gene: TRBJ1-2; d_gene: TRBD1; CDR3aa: ASSLQGNANYGYT
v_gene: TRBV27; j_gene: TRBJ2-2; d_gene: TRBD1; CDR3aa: ASSFTGGRFGELF
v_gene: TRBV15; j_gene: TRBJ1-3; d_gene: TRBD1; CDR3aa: ATSRAWTGTGSGNTIY
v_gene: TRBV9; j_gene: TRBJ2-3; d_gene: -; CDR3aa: ASSVQLGGDTQY
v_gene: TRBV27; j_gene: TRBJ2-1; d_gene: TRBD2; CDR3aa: ASSLVSGSYNEQF
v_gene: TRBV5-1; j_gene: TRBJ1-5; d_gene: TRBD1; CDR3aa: ASSIAPQGANQPQH
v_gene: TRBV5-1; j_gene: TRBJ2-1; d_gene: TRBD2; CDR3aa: ASSPGASGNNEQF
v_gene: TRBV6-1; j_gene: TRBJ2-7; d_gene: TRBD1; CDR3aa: ASTRQGRVEQY
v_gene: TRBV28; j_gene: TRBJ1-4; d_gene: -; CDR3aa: ASSLFAANEKLF
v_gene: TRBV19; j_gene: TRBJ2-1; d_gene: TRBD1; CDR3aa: ASSIERQGTYNEQF
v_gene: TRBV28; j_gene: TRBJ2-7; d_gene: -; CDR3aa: ASHTALRQGPYEQY
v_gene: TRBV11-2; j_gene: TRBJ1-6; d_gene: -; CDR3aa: ASSLAGGGSNSPLH
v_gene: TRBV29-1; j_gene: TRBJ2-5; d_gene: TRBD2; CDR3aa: SVEPGLREQETQY